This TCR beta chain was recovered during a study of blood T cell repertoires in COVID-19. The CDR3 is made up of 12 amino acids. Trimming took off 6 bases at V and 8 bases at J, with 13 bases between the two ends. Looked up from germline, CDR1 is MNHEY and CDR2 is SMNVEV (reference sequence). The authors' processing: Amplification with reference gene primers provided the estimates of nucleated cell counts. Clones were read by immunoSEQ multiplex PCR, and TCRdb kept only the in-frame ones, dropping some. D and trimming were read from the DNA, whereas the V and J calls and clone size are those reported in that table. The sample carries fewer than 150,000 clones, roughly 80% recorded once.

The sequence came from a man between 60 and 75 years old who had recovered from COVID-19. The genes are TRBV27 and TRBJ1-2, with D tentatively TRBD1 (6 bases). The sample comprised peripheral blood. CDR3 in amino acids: CASSSTGKGYTF. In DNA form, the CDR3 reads TGTGCCAGCAGCTCAACAGGGAAGGGCTACACCTTC.